The clone carrying this T cell receptor beta chain counts as large. Its antigen is not identified. The germline V gene encodes CDR1 MDHEN and CDR2 SYDVKM. V shed 10 bases, J shed 1 base, and the junction held 16 bases outside the gene matches. The CDR3 is made up of 18 amino acids. This sample is drawn from a study of early T cells in non-severe SARS-CoV-2 infection. At the level of the study: With bulk RNA from unsorted whole blood as input, sequencing yielded unpaired chains.

General study points: VDJdb matching, biased toward anti-spike CD8 responses, missed private and CD4 specificities.

Individual cDNA molecules received unique molecular identifiers during library preparation. TCRdb reprocessed the 5' RACE reads via MiXCR and lists one record per CDR3 protein. The sample holds tens of thousands of distinct CDR3 sequences; over 3.5% are singletons and the top ten take approximately 4.4%. V and J are TRBV28 and TRBJ2-6; the match to TRBD1 covers 7 bases. Sequencing was done on a sample of whole blood. The receptor was isolated from an adult who was a healthcare worker with PCR-confirmed SARS-CoV-2 infection or an uninfected control (not recorded which). The CDR3 coding sequence is TGTGCCACCACCAACCCAGGACAGGACTTGTCTGGGGCCAACGTCCTGACTTTC. It specifies CATTNPGQDLSGANVLTF.